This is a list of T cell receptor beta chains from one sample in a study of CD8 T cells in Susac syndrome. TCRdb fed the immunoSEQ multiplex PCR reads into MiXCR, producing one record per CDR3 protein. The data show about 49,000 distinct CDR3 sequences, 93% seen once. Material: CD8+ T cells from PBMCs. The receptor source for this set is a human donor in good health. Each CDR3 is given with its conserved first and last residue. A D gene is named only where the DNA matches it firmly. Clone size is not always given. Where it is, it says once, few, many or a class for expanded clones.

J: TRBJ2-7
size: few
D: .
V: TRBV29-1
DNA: TGCAGCGTTGAGACAGAAAGCTCCTACGAGCAGTACTTC
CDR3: CSVETESSYEQYF

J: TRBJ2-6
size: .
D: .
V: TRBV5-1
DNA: TGCGCCAGCAGCTTGGTGTCAAGCCACTCTGGGGCCAACGTCCTGACTTTC
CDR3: CASSLVSSHSGANVLTF

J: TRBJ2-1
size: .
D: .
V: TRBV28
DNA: TGTGCCAGCAGTTTGACTGGGTACGATGAGCAGTTCTTC
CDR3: CASSLTGYDEQFF

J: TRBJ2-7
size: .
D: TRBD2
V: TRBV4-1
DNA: TGCGCCAGCAGCCAAGATCCCCCAGCGGGGGTCTCCTACGAGCAGTACTTC
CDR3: CASSQDPPAGVSYEQYF

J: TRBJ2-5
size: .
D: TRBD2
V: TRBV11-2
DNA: TGTGCCAGCCAGCGGGAGGTCGGCCAAGAGACCCAGTACTTC
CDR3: CASQREVGQETQYF

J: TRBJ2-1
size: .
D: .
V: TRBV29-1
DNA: TGCAGCGCCGAGGGAGGTGATGAGCAGTTCTTC
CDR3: CSAEGGDEQFF

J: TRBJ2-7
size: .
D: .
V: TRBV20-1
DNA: TGCAGTGCTAGGGGCCGCGGGGAGAGGTCCTACGAGCAGTACTTC
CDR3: CSARGRGERSYEQYF

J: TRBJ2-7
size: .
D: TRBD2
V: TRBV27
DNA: TGTGCCAGCAGGGGTAGCGGGGCCAGCTCCTACGAGCAGTACTTC
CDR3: CASRGSGASSYEQYF

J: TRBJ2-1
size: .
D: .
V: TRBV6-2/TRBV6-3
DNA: TGTGCCAGCAGTTACATAGGGTGGGATGAGCAGTTCTTC
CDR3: CASSYIGWDEQFF

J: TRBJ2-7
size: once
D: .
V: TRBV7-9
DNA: TGTGCCAGCATAGGGACGGATGCCTACGAGCAGTACTTC
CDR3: CASIGTDAYEQYF

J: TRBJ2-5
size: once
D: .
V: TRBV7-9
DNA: TGTGCCAGCAGCTTAGTATCACAGGGTCAAGAGACCCAGTACTTC
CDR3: CASSLVSQGQETQYF

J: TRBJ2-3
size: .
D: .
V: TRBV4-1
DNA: TGCGCCAGCAGCCAAGGGGCGGGGAGCACAGATACGCAGTATTTT
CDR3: CASSQGAGSTDTQYF

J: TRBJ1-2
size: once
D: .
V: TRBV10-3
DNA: TGTGCCATCAGTGAAGGGGGGGCTTGGCTTGGCTACACCTTC
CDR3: CAISEGGAWLGYTF

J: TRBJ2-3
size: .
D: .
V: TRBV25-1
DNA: TGTGCCAGCAGTGAAACCGGGCCTCGGGGAGATACGCAGTATTTT
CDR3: CASSETGPRGDTQYF

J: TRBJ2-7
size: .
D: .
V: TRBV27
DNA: TGTGCCAGCAGTTTTGGCAGGGCGGGGTACGAGCAGTACTTC
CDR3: CASSFGRAGYEQYF

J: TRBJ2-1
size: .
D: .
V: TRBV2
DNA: TGTGCCAGCACCTTGAGCTCCTACAATGAGCAGTTCTTC
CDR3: CASTLSSYNEQFF

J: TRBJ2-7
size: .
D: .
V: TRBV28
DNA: TGTGCCAGCAGTTTAGAAGGCCTCTACGAGCAGTACTTC
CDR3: CASSLEGLYEQYF

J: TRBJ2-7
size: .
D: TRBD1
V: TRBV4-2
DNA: TGTGCCAGCAGCCAACGACAGGGGGACGAGCAGTACTTC
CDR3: CASSQRQGDEQYF

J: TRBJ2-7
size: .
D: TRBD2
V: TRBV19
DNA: TGTGCCAGTAGTGGGGCTTGGCGGGAGCCCGGCTACGAGCAGTACTTC
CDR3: CASSGAWREPGYEQYF

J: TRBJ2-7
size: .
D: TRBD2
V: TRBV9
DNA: TGTGCCAGCAGCCCTCGGACTAGCGGCTCCTACGAGCAGTACTTC
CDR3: CASSPRTSGSYEQYF

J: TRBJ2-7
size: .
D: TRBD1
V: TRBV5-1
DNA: TGCGCCAGCAGCTTGACTACCGGGACAGGGTCCTACGAGCAGTACTTC
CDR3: CASSLTTGTGSYEQYF

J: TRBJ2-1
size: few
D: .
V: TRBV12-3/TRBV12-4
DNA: TGTGCCAGCAGTTTAGGGGGGTACAATGAGCAGTTCTTC
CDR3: CASSLGGYNEQFF

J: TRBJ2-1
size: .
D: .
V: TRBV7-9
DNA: TGTGCCAGCAGCCCCGGGCCCTACAATGAGCAGTTCTTC
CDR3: CASSPGPYNEQFF

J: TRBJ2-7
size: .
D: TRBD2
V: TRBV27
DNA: TGTGCCTGGGGGGTTAGCGGGATTGAGAACGAGCAGTACTTC
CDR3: CAWGVSGIENEQYF

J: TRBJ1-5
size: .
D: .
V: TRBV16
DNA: TGTGCCAGCAGCCCCTATTACAGTATGGTTCAAAATCAGCCCCAGCATTTT
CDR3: CASSPYYSMVQNQPQHF

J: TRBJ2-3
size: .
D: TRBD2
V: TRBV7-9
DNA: TGTGCCAGCAGCCCACGGGACTACTATACGCAGTATTTT
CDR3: CASSPRDYYTQYF

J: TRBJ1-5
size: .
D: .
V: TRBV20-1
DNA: TGCAGTGCTAGATTCTCAGGGGTCGGGAATCAGCCCCAGCATTTT
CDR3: CSARFSGVGNQPQHF

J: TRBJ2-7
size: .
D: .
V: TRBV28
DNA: TGTGCCAGCGCGGGACAGACCTCCTACGAGCAGTACTTC
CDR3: CASAGQTSYEQYF

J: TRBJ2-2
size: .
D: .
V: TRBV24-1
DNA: TGTGCCACCAGTGATTTGGCCGGGGTGACCGGGGAGCTGTTTTTT
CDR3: CATSDLAGVTGELFF

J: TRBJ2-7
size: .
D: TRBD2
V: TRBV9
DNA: TGTGCCAGCAGCGCGGGGGGGGGATTCTACGAGCAGTACTTC
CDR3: CASSAGGGFYEQYF

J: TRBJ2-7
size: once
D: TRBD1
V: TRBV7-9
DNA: TGTGCCAGCAGCTTAGGGTTCGGGGACAGGGGGTACGAGCAGTACTTC
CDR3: CASSLGFGDRGYEQYF

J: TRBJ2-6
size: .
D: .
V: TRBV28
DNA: TGTGCCAGCAGTACCCCGACAGGAGTTCGCTCTGGGGCCAACGTCCTGACTTTC
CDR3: CASSTPTGVRSGANVLTF

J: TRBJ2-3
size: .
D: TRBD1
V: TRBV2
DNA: TGTGCCAGCAACCGGGACAGGGGGTCAGATACGCAGTATTTT
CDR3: CASNRDRGSDTQYF

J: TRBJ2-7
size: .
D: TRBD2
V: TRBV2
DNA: TGTGCCAGCAGTTGGACTAGCGAGTACTACGAGCAGTACTTC
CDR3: CASSWTSEYYEQYF

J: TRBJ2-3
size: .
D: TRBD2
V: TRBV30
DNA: TGTGCCTGGGCTAGCGGGAGGGGCACAGATACGCAGTATTTT
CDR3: CAWASGRGTDTQYF

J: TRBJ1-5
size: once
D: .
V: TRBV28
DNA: TGTGCCAGCAGTCTAGGGTCGGGAAACAATCAGCCCCAGCATTTT
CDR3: CASSLGSGNNQPQHF

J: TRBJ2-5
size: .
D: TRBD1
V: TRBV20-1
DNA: TGCAGTGTTTACCAACCCGATGGACAGGCTACCCAAGAGACCCAGTACTTC
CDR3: CSVYQPDGQATQETQYF

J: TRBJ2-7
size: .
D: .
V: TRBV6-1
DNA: TGTGCCAGCAGTCAAACCAGGGCCAGCGAGCAGTACTTC
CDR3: CASSQTRASEQYF

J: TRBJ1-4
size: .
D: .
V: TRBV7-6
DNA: TGTGCCAGCAGCCTCTACATCTCAACTAATGAAAAACTGTTTTTT
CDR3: CASSLYISTNEKLFF

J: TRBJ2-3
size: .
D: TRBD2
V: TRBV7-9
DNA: TGTGCCAGCAGACGGACTCTAGGCGGGAGGGTAGATACGCAGTATTTT
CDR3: CASRRTLGGRVDTQYF

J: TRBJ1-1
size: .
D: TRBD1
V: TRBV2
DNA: TGTGCCAGCAGAGATAAGGGGGCCACTGAAGCTTTCTTT
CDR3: CASRDKGATEAFF

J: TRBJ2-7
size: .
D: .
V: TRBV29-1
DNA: TGCAGCGTCCGAATTCCGGGACTCCCTGACGAGCAGTACTTC
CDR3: CSVRIPGLPDEQYF

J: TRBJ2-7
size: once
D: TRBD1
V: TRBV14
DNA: TGTGCCAGCAGCATTCACCGCGATCGACAGGGGACCTACGAGCAGTACTTC
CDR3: CASSIHRDRQGTYEQYF

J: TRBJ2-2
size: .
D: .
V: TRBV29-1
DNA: TGCAGCGTTGATCTAGCGAATATTAACACCGGGGAGCTGTTTTTT
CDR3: CSVDLANINTGELFF

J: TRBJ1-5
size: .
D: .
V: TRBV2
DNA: TGTGCCAGCGGTGTGGACAGCGGCTCGGAAAGCAATCAGCCCCAGCATTTT
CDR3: CASGVDSGSESNQPQHF

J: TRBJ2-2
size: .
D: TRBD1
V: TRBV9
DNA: TGTGCCAGCAGCCTTAGCCCGGGACAGGGTGTGCTGTTTTTT
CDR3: CASSLSPGQGVLFF

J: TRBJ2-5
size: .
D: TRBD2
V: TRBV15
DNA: TGTGCCACCAGCAGAGGAACTAGCGGGAGTGAGACCCAGTACTTC
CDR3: CATSRGTSGSETQYF

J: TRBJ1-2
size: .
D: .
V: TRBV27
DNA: TGTGCCAGCAGTTTCGGCAGGGCTGGCTATGGCTACACCTTC
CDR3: CASSFGRAGYGYTF

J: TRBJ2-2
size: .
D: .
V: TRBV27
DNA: TGTGCCAGCAGTTTATCTAGCGCGAACACCGGGGAGCTGTTTTTT
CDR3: CASSLSSANTGELFF

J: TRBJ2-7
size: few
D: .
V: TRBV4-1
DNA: TGCGCCAGCAGCCAAGAGATAGGCACCTCCTACGAGCAGTACTTC
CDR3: CASSQEIGTSYEQYF

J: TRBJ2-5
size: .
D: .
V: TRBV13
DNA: TGTGCCAGCAGCCCCCCACAGAAAGAGACCCAGTACTTC
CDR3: CASSPPQKETQYF

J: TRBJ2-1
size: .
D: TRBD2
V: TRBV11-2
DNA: TGTGCCAGCAGCTTACCCCCCGGGACAGGACGGACTAGCGGGAGCTACAATGAGCAGTTCTTC
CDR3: CASSLPPGTGRTSGSYNEQFF

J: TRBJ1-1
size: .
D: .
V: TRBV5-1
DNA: TGCGCCAGCAGCCCCGAAGGGATGGAGAACACTGAAGCTTTCTTT
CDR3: CASSPEGMENTEAFF